This TCR beta chain originates from a study of PD-L1 blockade in urothelial cancer. Across the whole study: Timepoints chosen for blood analysis were 3 weeks (second dose) and 6 weeks after treatment start.

In this sample, this clone turned up once. Measured with immunoSEQ multiplex PCR; TCRdb has only the in-frame clones, and not every one. The sample gives about 82,000 clones, around 76% of which show up once; approximately 9.5% is in the top ten. The source was PBMCs, collected around atezolizumab (anti-PD-L1) treatment. The receptor's source is a man in his 70s with urothelial cancer.

The CDR3 DNA follows: TGTGCCAGTAGTAACAGGAGGGTCCTGACTGAAGCTTTCTTT. Amino acid sequence: CASSNRRVLTEAFF. V and J are TRBV19 and TRBJ1-1, with D tentatively TRBD1 (5 bases). Germline V lookup: CDR1 LNHDA, CDR2 SQIVND (reference sequence). The V gene lost 4 bases and the J gene lost 5 bases, with 14 bases spanning the gap. The CDR3 spans 14 residues. Full variable domain (missing parts from reference TRBV19 and TRBJ1-1): DGGITQSPKYLFRKEGQNVTLSCEQNLNHDAMYWYRQDPGQGLRLIYYSQIVNDFQKGDIAEGYSVSREKKESFPLTVTSAQKNPTAFYLCASSNRRVLTEAFFGQGTRLTVV.